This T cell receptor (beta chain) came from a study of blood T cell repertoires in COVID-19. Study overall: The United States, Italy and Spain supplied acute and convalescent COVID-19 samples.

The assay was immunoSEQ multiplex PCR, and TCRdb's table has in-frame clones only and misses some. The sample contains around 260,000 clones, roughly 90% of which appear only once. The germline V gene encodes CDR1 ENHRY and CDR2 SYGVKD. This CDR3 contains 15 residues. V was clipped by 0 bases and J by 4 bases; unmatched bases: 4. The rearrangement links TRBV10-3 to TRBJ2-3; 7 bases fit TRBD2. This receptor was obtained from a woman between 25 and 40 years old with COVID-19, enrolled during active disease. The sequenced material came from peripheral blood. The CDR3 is CAISESGGRADTQYF. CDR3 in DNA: TGTGCCATCAGTGAGTCGGGAGGGAGGGCAGATACGCAGTATTTT.